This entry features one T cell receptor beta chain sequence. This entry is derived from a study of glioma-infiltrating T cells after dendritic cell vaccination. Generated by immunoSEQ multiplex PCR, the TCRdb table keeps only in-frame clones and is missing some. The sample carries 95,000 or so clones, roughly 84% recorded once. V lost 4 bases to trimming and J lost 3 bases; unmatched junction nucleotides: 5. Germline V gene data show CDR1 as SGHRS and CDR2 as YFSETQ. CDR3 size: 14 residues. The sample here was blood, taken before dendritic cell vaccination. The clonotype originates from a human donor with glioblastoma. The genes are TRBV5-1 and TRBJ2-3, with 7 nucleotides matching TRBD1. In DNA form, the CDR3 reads TGCGCCAGCAGCACCGGACAGGAAACAGATACGCAGTATTTT. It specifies CASSTGQETDTQYF.